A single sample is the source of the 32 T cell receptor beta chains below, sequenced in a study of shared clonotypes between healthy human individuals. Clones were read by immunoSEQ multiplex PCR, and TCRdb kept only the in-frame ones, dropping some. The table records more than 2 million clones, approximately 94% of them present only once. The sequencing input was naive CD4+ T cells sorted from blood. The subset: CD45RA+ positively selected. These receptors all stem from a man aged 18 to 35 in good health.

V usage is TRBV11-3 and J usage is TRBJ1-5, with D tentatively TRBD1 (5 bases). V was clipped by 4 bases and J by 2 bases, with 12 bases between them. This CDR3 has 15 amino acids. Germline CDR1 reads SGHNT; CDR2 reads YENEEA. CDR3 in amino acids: CASSSRQNRNQPQHF. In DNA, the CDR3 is TGTGCCAGCAGCTCCAGACAGAACCGCAATCAGCCCCAGCATTTT.

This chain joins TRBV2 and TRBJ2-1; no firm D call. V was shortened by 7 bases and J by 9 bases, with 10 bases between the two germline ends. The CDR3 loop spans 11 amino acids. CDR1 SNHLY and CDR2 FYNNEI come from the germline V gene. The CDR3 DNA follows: TGTGCCAGCATGGTGTCGAGTGAGCAGTTCTTC. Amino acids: CASMVSSEQFF.

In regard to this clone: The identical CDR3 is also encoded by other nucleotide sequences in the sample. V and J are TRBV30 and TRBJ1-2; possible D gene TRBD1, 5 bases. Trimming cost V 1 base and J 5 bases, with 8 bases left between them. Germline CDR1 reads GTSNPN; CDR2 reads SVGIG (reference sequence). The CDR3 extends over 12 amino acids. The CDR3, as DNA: TGTGCCTGGAGTGCGGGGACTTATGGCTACACCTTC. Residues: CAWSAGTYGYTF.

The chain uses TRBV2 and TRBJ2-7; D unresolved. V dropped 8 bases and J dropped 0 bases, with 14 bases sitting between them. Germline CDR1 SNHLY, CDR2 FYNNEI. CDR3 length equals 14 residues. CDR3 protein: CASVGGFYSYEQYF. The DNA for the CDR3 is TGTGCCAGCGTTGGTGGTTTCTACTCCTACGAGCAGTACTTC.

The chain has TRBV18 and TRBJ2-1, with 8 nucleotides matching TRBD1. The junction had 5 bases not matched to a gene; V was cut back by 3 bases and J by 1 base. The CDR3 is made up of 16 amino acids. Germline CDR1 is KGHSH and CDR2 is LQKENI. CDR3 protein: CASSPQNRGSYNEQFF. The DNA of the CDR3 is TGTGCCAGCTCACCCCAAAACAGGGGGTCCTACAATGAGCAGTTCTTC.

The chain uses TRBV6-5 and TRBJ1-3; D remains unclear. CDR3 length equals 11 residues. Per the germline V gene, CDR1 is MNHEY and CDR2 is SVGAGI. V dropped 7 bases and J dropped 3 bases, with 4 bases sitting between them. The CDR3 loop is CASTDGNTIYF. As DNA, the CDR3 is TGTGCCAGCACGGATGGAAACACCATATATTTT.

CDR3 region: CASSPGGSSYEQYF. The CDR3 coding sequence is TGTGCCAGCAGCCCAGGGGGGAGTTCCTACGAGCAGTACTTC. The genes are TRBV6-6 and TRBJ2-7; the D gene is possibly TRBD1 (7 bases). V was cut by 6 bases and J by 1 base, with 13 bases left in between. Germline values: CDR1 MNHNY, CDR2 SVGAGI (reference sequence). This CDR3 region has 14 residues.

CDR3 loop: CASSRDRDQPQHF. CDR3 nucleotide sequence: TGTGCCAGCAGTCGGGACAGGGATCAGCCCCAGCATTTT. The chain employs TRBV6-6 and TRBJ1-5, with 9 bases aligning to TRBD1. Germline V gene sequence: CDR1 MNHNY, CDR2 SVGAGI (reference sequence). This CDR3 is built from 13 residues. The V gene end was trimmed by 5 bases and the J gene end by 5 bases; junction bases not matched to a gene: 1.

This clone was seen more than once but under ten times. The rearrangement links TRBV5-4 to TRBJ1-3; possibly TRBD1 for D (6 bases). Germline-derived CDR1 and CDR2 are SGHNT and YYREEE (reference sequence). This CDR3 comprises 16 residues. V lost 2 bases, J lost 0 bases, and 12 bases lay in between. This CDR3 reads CASSLAQGLSGNTIYF. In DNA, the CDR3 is TGTGCCAGCAGCTTAGCACAGGGCCTCTCTGGAAACACCATATATTTT.

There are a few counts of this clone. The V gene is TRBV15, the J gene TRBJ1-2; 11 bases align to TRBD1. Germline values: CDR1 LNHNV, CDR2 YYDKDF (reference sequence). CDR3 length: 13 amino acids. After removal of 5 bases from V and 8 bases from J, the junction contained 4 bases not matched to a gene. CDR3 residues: CATSPRTGGGYTF. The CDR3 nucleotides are TGTGCCACCAGCCCCCGGACAGGGGGCGGCTACACCTTC.

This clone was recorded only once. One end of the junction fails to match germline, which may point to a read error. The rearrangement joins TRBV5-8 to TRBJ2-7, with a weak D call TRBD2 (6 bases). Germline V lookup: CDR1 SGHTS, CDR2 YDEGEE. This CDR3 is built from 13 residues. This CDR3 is CASSLEPRGEQYF. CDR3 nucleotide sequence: TGTGCCAGCAGTTTGGAACCCCGGGGGGAGCAGTACTTC.

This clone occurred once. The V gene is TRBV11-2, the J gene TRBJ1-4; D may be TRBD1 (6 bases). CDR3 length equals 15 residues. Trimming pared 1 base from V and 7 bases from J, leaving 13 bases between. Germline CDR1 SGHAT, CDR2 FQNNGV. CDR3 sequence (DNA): TGTGCCAGCAGCTTAGGTTCGGGGGCGACTGAAAAACTGTTTTTT. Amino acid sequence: CASSLGSGATEKLFF.

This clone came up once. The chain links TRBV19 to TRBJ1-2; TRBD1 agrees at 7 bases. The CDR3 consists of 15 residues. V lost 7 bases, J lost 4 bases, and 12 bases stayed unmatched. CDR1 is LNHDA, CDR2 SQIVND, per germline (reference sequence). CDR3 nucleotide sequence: TGTGCCAGTACCATAGACAGGGAGTATAGCTATGGCTACACCTTC. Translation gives CASTIDREYSYGYTF.

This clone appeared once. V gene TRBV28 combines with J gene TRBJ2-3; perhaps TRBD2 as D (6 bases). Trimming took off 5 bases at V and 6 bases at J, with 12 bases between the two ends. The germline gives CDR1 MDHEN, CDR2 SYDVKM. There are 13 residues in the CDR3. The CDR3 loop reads CASSPGTYDTQYF. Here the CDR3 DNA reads TGTGCCAGCAGTCCAGGGACTTACGATACGCAGTATTTT.

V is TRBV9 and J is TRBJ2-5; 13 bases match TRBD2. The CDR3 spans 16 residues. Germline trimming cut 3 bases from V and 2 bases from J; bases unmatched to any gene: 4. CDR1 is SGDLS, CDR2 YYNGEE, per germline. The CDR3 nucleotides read TGTGCCAGCAGCGCGGGACTAGCGGGGTCACAAGAGACCCAGTACTTC. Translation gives CASSAGLAGSQETQYF.

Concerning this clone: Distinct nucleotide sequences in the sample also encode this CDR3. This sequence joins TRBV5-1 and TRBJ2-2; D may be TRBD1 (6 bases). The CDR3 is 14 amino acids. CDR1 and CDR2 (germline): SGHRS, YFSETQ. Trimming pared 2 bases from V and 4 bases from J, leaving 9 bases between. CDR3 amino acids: CASSLGQITGELFF. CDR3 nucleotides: TGCGCCAGCAGCTTAGGACAGATCACCGGGGAGCTGTTTTTT.

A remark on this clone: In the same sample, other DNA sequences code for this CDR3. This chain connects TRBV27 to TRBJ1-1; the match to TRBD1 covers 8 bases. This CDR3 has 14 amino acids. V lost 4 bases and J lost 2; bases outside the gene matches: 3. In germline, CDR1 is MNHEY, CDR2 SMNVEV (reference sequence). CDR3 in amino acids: CASSSGQANTEAFF. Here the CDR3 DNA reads TGTGCCAGCAGTTCGGGACAGGCCAACACTGAAGCTTTCTTT.

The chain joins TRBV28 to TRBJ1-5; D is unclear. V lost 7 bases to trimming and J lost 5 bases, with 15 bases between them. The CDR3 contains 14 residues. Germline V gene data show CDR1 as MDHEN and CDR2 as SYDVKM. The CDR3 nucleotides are TGTGCCAGCACTCCCCCTGCCCCGGATCAGCCCCAGCATTTT. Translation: CASTPPAPDQPQHF.

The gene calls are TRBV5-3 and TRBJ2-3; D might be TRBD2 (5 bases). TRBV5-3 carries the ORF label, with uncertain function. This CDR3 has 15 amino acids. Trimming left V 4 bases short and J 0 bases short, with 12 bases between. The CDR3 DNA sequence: TGTGCCAGAAGCCCGCTCCGGACTAGCACAGATACGCAGTATTTT. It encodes CARSPLRTSTDTQYF.

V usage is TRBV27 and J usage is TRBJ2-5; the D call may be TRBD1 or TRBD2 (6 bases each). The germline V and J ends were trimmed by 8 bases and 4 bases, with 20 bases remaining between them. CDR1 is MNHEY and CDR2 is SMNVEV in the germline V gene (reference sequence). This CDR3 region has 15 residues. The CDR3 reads CASSPAGGLGETQYF. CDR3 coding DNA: TGTGCCAGCTCCCCCGCTGGGGGGCTCGGAGAGACCCAGTACTTC.

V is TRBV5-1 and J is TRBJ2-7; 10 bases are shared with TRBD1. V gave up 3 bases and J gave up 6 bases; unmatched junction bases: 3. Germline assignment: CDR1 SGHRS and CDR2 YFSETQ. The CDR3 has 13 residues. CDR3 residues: CASSWGTGAEQYF. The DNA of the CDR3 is TGCGCCAGCAGCTGGGGGACAGGGGCCGAGCAGTACTTC.

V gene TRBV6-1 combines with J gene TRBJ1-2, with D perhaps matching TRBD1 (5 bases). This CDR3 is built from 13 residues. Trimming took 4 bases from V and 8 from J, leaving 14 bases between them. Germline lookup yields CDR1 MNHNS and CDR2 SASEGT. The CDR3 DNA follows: TGTGCCAGCAGTGGCCCAAGGGGTGGCGGCTACACCTTC. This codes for CASSGPRGGGYTF.

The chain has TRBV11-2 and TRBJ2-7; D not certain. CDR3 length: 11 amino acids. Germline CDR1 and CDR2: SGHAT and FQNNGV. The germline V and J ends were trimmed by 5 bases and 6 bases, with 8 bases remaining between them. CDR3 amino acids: CASSLRFEQYF. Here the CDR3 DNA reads TGTGCCAGCAGCCTTCGTTTCGAGCAGTACTTC.

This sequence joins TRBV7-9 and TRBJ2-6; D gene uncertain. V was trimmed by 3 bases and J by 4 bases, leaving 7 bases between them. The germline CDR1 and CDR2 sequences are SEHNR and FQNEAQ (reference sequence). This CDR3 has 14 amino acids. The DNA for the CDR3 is TGTGCCAGCAGCTTGGAACACGGGGCCAACGTCCTGACTTTC. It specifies CASSLEHGANVLTF.

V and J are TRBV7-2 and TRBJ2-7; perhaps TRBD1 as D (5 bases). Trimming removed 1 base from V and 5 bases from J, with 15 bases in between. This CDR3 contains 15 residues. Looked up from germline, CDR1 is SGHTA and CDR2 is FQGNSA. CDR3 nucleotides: TGTGCCAGCAGCTTAGTAGGCAGGGAAATAGACGAGCAGTACTTC. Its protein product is CASSLVGREIDEQYF.

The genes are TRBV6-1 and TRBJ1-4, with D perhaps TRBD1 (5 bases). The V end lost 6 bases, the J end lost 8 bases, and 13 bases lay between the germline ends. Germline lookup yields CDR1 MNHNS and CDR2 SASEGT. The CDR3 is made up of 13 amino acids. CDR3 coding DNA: TGTGCCAGCAGCCAAGGGGTACGGGAAAAACTGTTTTTT. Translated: CASSQGVREKLFF.

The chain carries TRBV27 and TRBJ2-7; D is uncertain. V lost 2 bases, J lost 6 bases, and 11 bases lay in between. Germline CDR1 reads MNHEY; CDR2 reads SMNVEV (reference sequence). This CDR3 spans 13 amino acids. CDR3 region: CASSLQFAVEQYF. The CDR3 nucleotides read TGTGCCAGCAGTTTACAGTTTGCGGTCGAGCAGTACTTC.

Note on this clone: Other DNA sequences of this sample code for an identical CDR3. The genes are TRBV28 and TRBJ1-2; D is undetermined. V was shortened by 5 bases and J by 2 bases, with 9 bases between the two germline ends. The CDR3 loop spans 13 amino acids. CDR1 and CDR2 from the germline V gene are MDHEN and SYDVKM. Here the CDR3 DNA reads TGTGCCAGCAGTCCCGCGGGGAACTATGGCTACACCTTC. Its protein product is CASSPAGNYGYTF.

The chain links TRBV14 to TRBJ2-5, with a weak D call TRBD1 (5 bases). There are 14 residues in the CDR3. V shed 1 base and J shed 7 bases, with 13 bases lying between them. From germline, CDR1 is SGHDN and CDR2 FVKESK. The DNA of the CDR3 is TGTGCCAGCAGCCAAGGGGGCAATACGGGGACCCAGTACTTC. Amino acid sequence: CASSQGGNTGTQYF.

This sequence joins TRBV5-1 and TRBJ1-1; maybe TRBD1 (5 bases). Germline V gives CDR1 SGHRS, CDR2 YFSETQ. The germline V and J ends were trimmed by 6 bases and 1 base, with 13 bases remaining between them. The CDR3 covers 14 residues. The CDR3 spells CASNAGFENTEAFF. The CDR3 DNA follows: TGCGCCAGCAACGCAGGGTTCGAGAACACTGAAGCTTTCTTT.

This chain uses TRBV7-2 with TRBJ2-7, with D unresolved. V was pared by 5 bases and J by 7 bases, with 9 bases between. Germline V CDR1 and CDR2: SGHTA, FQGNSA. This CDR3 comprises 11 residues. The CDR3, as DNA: TGTGCCAGCAGCATTGCCGGGGAGCAGTACTTC. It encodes CASSIAGEQYF.

The chain's CDR3 is CASSSRQGGDTEAFF. Here the CDR3 DNA reads TGTGCCAGCAGCTCTCGACAGGGTGGGGACACTGAAGCTTTCTTT. The chain is built from TRBV5-4 and TRBJ1-1; 7 nucleotides line up with TRBD1. V gave up 3 bases and J gave up 3 bases; unmatched junction bases: 8. The germline CDR1 and CDR2 sequences are SGHNT and YYREEE (reference sequence). The CDR3 covers 15 residues.